This T cell receptor (beta chain) was sequenced in a study of T cells after yellow fever vaccination. Study details: Preparation of fractions with low cell numbers was performed using SMART-Seq v4 Ultra Low Input. Study-wide results and caveats: At around 96% for CD4 and approximately 88% for CD8, most primary-vaccination clones showed up again after the booster.

UMIs were added to TCR cDNA along with a universal primer site when it was made by 5'RACE template switching. Each CDR3 protein gets one entry after TCRdb re-called the 5' RACE reads with MiXCR. The profile shows some 340,000 distinct CDR3 sequences, approximately 4% of them singletons. The CDR3 totals 15 residues. Trimming removed 2 bases at V and 4 bases at J, with 14 bases between. Per the germline V gene, CDR1 is MGHRA and CDR2 is YSYEKL. A word on this clonotype: Its antigen remains unknown.

This rearrangement joins TRBV4-1 to TRBJ1-1, with D possibly matching TRBD1 (5 bases). Material: PBMCs, obtained 5 days after the yellow fever booster vaccination. This clonotype was sampled from a young man who received the YFV17D yellow fever vaccine. CDR3 bases: TGCGCCAGCAGCCAAAATGGACATAGGGCCACTGAAGCTTTCTTT. Its translation is CASSQNGHRATEAFF.